What follows are 11 T cell receptor beta chains derived from one specimen sequenced in a study of blood T cells in healthy people across ages. Primers used in a second PCR of roughly 7 to 12 cycles were a sample-barcoded 5' primer and a J-beta primer mix. TCRdb ran MiXCR on the 5' RACE reads and lists one entry per CDR3 protein. The sample consists of fewer than 950,000 distinct CDR3 sequences, about 34% of them appearing once. The sequenced sample consisted of blood. Receptor source: a man aged 18 to 35 in good health.

The rearrangement links TRBV10-3 to TRBJ1-5; a weak D match, TRBD1 (6 bases). Germline assignment: CDR1 ENHRY and CDR2 SYGVKD. V was trimmed by 10 bases and J by 6 bases, leaving 19 bases between them. The CDR3 loop spans 14 amino acids. This CDR3 reads CATRTAGEVQPQHF. In DNA, the CDR3 is TGTGCCACACGGACAGCGGGGGAAGTTCAGCCCCAGCATTTT.

V usage is TRBV12-3 or TRBV12-4 and J usage is TRBJ2-2; the D is unclear. The V gene lost 3 bases and the J gene lost 2 bases, with 10 bases spanning the gap. The CDR3 contains 15 residues. The CDR3 coding sequence is TGTGCCAGCAGTTTTATGCTCACTAACACCGGGGAGCTGTTTTTT. This codes for CASSFMLTNTGELFF.

Comments on this clonotype: This sequence may be a read error, since a much larger clone differs from it by one base. This rearrangement joins TRBV27 to TRBJ2-5, with a weak D call TRBD1 (5 bases). V shed 6 bases and J shed 11 bases, with 19 bases lying between them. CDR3 size: 13 residues. CDR1 and CDR2 from the germline V gene are MNHEY and SMNVEV (reference sequence). The CDR3 bases are TGTGCCAGCAGACCGATAACAGGTTACAAGCAGTACTTC. Translated: CASRPITGYKQYF.

This clonotype turned up a few times. The chain has TRBV6-5 and TRBJ1-2, with TRBD1 as a possible D gene (5 bases). Trimming took 7 bases from V and 5 from J, leaving 14 bases between them. Germline V gene data show CDR1 as MNHEY and CDR2 as SVGAGI. There are 13 residues in the CDR3. CDR3 in DNA: TGTGCCAGCAAGAGCACCAGGGTTTATGGCTACACCTTC. It translates to CASKSTRVYGYTF.

Remarks on this clonotype: A much larger clone differs by one base, so this may be a read error. V is TRBV6-5 and J is TRBJ2-3; the D is unclear. From germline, CDR1 is MNHEY and CDR2 SVGAGI. The CDR3 contains 15 residues. The CDR3: CAGSSQSSLTDTQYF. As DNA, the CDR3 is TGTGCCGGCAGCTCCCAGTCATCCTTGACAGATACGCAGTATTTT.

The V gene is TRBV5-1, the J gene TRBJ2-6; D is undetermined. The CDR3 runs to 18 residues. The V end was cut by 2 bases, the J end by 4 bases, with 19 bases between. From germline, CDR1 is SGHRS and CDR2 YFSETQ. CDR3 protein: CASSFWIGPGGGANVLTF. The CDR3 DNA sequence: TGCGCCAGCAGCTTCTGGATAGGTCCAGGTGGAGGGGCCAACGTCCTGACTTTC.

This clonotype showed up just a few times. The rearrangement joins TRBV4-2 to TRBJ1-6, with D possibly being TRBD1 (5 bases). Germline V gene sequence: CDR1 LGHNA, CDR2 YNFKEQ. Trimming removed 1 base at V and 6 bases at J, with 10 bases between. The CDR3 length is 15 residues. Here the CDR3 DNA reads TGTGCCAGCAGCCAAGCGGGCAGGGCTAATTCACCCCTCCACTTT. This sequence encodes CASSQAGRANSPLHF.

The table lists this clonotype with a few counts. The chain joins TRBV20-1 to TRBJ2-5; 10 positions match TRBD2. CDR3 length: 16 amino acids. Per the germline V gene, CDR1 is DFQATT and CDR2 is SNEGSKA (reference sequence). Unmatched junction bases numbered 11, after V lost 3 bases and J lost 4 bases. In DNA form, the CDR3 reads TGCAGTGCTAGCATTTCCCAGCGGGGGGGCAGAGAGACCCAGTACTTC. Encoded protein: CSASISQRGGRETQYF.

The count of this clonotype is one. In nucleotides, the CDR3 is TGTGCCAGCAGCCCCCTGACTAGTGACAATGAGCAGTTCTTC. Its translation is CASSPLTSDNEQFF. The chain is built from TRBV4-2 and TRBJ2-1, with a possible D match to TRBD2 (6 bases). This CDR3 has 14 residues. V lost 4 bases and J 5 bases, leaving 12 bases between the germline ends. The germline V gene has CDR1 LGHNA and CDR2 YNFKEQ.

This sequence joins TRBV6-2 or TRBV6-3 and TRBJ1-1; D is ambiguous. Trimming cost V 2 bases and J 0 bases, with 13 bases left between them. The CDR3 length is 16 residues. CDR1 and CDR2 from the germline V gene are MNHEY and SVGEGT. CDR3 protein: CASSYRRTLMNTEAFF. CDR3 nucleotide sequence: TGTGCCAGCAGTTACCGACGGACCCTCATGAACACTGAAGCTTTCTTT.

This sequence joins TRBV25-1 and TRBJ2-1; the D gene could be TRBD1 or TRBD2 (5 bases each). This CDR3 is 12 amino acids long. Germline V gene sequence: CDR1 MGHDK, CDR2 SYGVNS. The germline V and J ends were trimmed by 0 bases and 13 bases, with 10 bases remaining between them. CDR3 coding DNA: TGTGCCAGCAGTGAATACAGAGGGACCCAGTTCTTC. Protein product: CASSEYRGTQFF.